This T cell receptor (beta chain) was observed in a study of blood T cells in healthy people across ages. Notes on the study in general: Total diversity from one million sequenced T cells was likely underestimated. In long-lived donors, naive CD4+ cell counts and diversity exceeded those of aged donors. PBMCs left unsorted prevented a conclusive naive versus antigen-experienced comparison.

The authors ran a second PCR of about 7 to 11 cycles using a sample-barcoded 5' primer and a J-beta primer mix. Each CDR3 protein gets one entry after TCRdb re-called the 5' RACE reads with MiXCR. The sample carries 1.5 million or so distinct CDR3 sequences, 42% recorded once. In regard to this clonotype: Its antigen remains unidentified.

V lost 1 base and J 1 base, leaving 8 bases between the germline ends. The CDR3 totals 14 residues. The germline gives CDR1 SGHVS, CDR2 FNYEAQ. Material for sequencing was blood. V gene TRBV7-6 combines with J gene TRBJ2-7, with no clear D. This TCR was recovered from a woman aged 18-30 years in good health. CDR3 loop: CASSLGAQSYEQYF. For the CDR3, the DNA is TGTGCCAGCAGCTTAGGCGCACAGTCCTACGAGCAGTACTTC.